This entry lists 31 T cell receptor beta chains sequenced from one sample in a study of T cells in Graves' hyperthyroidism and ophthalmopathy. The CDR3 regions of TCR beta were amplified from RNA transcripts. Using the HTBI primer set, a first-round RT-PCR was run on the TCR CDR3. TCRdb recomputed calls from the multiplex PCR reads with MiXCR, one row per CDR3 protein. The table records 500,000 to 750,000 distinct CDR3 sequences, 14% of them present only once. Sequencing input: blood. The receptors were gathered from a woman between 18 and 29 years old with Graves' ophthalmopathy.

This clonotype was counted at least ten times. DNA of the CDR3: TGTGCCAGTGCGGCACGACAGTCCGGGGGGGAGACCCAGTACTTC. Protein sequence: CASAARQSGGETQYF. This chain joins TRBV7-9 and TRBJ2-5; 7 bases are shared with TRBD2. In germline, CDR1 is SEHNR, CDR2 FQNEAQ (reference sequence). Unmatched junction bases numbered 15, after V lost 9 bases and J lost 5 bases. The CDR3 spans 15 residues.

For this clonotype: At one of its ends the junction is not consistent with the germline gene, which may arise from a read error. CDR3 loop: CASSPGVGDYTDTRYF. The CDR3 bases are TGCGCCAGCAGCCCAGGGGTGGGGGACTACACAGATACGCGGTATTTT. This chain connects TRBV5-1 to TRBJ2-3; TRBD2 is a possible D gene (7 bases). The germline CDR1 and CDR2 sequences are SGHRS and YFSETQ. The CDR3 has 16 amino acids.

This clonotype appeared once. A read error may explain this, as a much larger clone is one base away. This chain links TRBV6-5 with TRBJ1-1; tentative D call: TRBD1 (5 bases). The CDR3 is made up of 12 amino acids. Germline V gene sequence: CDR1 MNHEY, CDR2 SVGAGI. Here the CDR3 DNA reads TGTGCCAGCAGTTACGGTGGGCAGGGAGCTTCCTTT. It translates to CASSYGGQGASF.

This clonotype was detected only a few times. The chain uses TRBV20-1 and TRBJ2-2, with 10 bases aligning to TRBD2. The CDR3 extends over 14 amino acids. J lost 6 bases, V lost 6 bases, and 7 bases had no gene match. Germline lookup yields CDR1 DFQATT and CDR2 SNEGSKA (reference sequence). The CDR3 reads CSAPSGRIAGELFF. The CDR3 DNA follows: TGCAGTGCCCCTAGCGGGAGAATCGCCGGGGAGCTGTTTTTT.

Regarding this clonotype: Lacking the conserved final phenylalanine or tryptophan, this CDR3 likely reflects a read error. This chain links TRBV28 with TRBJ1-2; 9 bases agree with TRBD1. The length of the CDR3 is 18 residues. The V segment lost 3 bases and the J segment 5 bases; nucleotides outside the gene matches: 16. The germline V gene encodes CDR1 MDHEN and CDR2 SYDVKM. The CDR3 region has the DNA TGTGCCAGCAGTTTGCGGGGGGGACAGGGAGTAGGAAGGTATGGCTACACCCTC. Protein product: CASSLRGGQGVGRYGYTL.

This clonotype was picked up many times. V usage is TRBV18 and J usage is TRBJ2-3; tentative D call: TRBD2 (6 bases). Germline lookup yields CDR1 KGHSH and CDR2 LQKENI. The CDR3 is 15 amino acids. V was trimmed by 3 bases and J by 0 bases, leaving 10 bases between them. The CDR3 sequence: CASSPDYQSTDTQYF. CDR3 sequence (DNA): TGTGCCAGCTCACCGGACTACCAAAGCACAGATACGCAGTATTTT.

This clonotype came up many times. The rearrangement uses TRBV5-1 and TRBJ1-1; D may be TRBD1 (6 bases). Germline V CDR1 and CDR2: SGHRS, YFSETQ. Trimming left V 4 bases short and J 7 bases short, with 11 bases between. This CDR3 contains 12 residues. In DNA form, the CDR3 reads TGCGCCAGCAGCCCAGACAGGAGTGAAGCTTTCTTT. Its protein product is CASSPDRSEAFF. Based on the CDR3 plus reference TRBV5-1 and TRBJ1-1, the full variable domain is KAGVTQTPRYLIKTRGQQVTLSCSPISGHRSVSWYQQTPGQGLQFLFEYFSETQRNKGNFPGRFSGRQFSNSRSEMNVSTLELGDSALYLCASSPDRSEAFFGQGTRLTVV.

This clonotype was observed a few times. V gene TRBV18 combines with J gene TRBJ2-1; TRBD2 matches 7 bases. V lost 0 bases, J lost 8 bases, and 4 bases stayed unmatched. Germline V gene sequence: CDR1 KGHSH, CDR2 LQKENI. There are 14 residues in the CDR3. In DNA, the CDR3 is TGTGCCAGCTCACCACCGACTAGCAGGGATGAGCAGTTCTTC. Encoded protein: CASSPPTSRDEQFF.

This clonotype was detected many times. V is TRBV29-1 and J is TRBJ1-4, with TRBD1 identical over 10 bases. Germline lookup yields CDR1 SQVTM and CDR2 ANQGSEA. V trimming: 4 bases; J trimming: 3 bases; junction bases outside the gene matches: 2. The CDR3 sequence is 14 residues long. The CDR3 protein is CSVADRGPNEKLFF. The CDR3 nucleotides are TGCAGCGTTGCCGACAGGGGGCCTAATGAAAAACTGTTTTTT.

This chain uses TRBV10-1 with TRBJ1-2; 10 bases are a match to TRBD1. The germline CDR1 and CDR2 sequences are WNHNN and SYGVQD (reference sequence). J lost 8 bases, V lost 6 bases, and 21 bases had no gene match. The CDR3 runs to 18 residues. CDR3 coding DNA: TGCGCCAGCAGCCCCCGAGGGGGACAGGGGTGGAGTTATCGCGGCTACACCTTC. Residues: CASSPRGGQGWSYRGYTF.

This clonotype was picked up a small number of times. The gene calls are TRBV12-3 or TRBV12-4 and TRBJ1-1, with 7 bases fitting TRBD1. V was clipped by 1 base and J by 8 bases; unmatched bases: 1. The CDR3 sequence is 12 residues long. The CDR3 coding sequence is TGTGCCAGCAGTTTAGGGGGACAGGAAGCTTTCTTT. Protein: CASSLGGQEAFF.

This clonotype was seen many times. The genes are TRBV20-1 and TRBJ2-7; 10 positions match TRBD1. Per the germline V gene, CDR1 is DFQATT and CDR2 is SNEGSKA (reference sequence). The CDR3 has 13 amino acids. CDR3 bases: TGCAGAGGACAGGGGGGGACTGCTCACGAGCAGTACTTC. Amino acid sequence: CRGQGGTAHEQYF.

This clonotype came up many times. V gene TRBV5-5 combines with J gene TRBJ2-7, with 7 bases matching TRBD2. CDR3 length: 14 amino acids. V shed 3 bases and J 2 bases; nucleotides not matched to a gene: 5. CDR1 and CDR2 from the germline V gene are SGHKS and YYEKEE (reference sequence). The CDR3 protein is CASSSWTRTYEQYF. The CDR3 DNA reads as TGTGCCAGCAGCTCCTGGACTAGGACCTACGAGCAGTACTTC.

The table lists this clonotype with many counts. The chain joins TRBV24-1 to TRBJ1-5, with TRBD1 identical over 11 bases. V lost 3 bases to trimming and J lost 4 bases; unmatched junction nucleotides: 4. The CDR3 covers 16 residues. Per germline, CDR1 KGHDR and CDR2 SFDVKD. CDR3 protein: CATSDAGTGGNQPQHF. The CDR3 DNA is TGTGCCACCAGTGATGCCGGGACAGGGGGGAATCAGCCCCAGCATTTT.

The gene calls are TRBV19 and TRBJ2-3, with 9 bases lining up with TRBD2. This CDR3 has 18 amino acids. Losses at the gene ends were 7 bases for V and 1 base for J; bases not matched to a gene: 15. The V gene's germline CDR1 is LNHDA and CDR2 SQIVND (reference sequence). DNA of the CDR3: TGTGCCAGTACCCCAACTCGAGTAGCGGGAGCGGGCACAGATACGCAGTATTTT. Protein: CASTPTRVAGAGTDTQYF.

The chain joins TRBV7-9 to TRBJ2-3, with D hard to call. The V gene lost 6 bases and the J gene lost 1 base, with 8 bases spanning the gap. The CDR3 extends over 13 amino acids. The germline V gene has CDR1 SEHNR and CDR2 FQNEAQ (reference sequence). CDR3 nucleotides: TGTGCCAGCAGGGTGGTCGGCACAGATACGCAGTATTTT. Translated: CASRVVGTDTQYF.

In the case of this clonotype: As the CDR3 is not closed by the conserved phenylalanine or tryptophan, this likely results from a read error. The rearrangement uses TRBV5-6 and TRBJ1-5; D may be TRBD1 (5 bases). V lost 2 bases and J lost 0, with 15 bases in between. CDR1 is SGHDT, CDR2 YYEEEE, per germline. This CDR3 contains 17 residues. The CDR3 loop reads CASSFIRVDDSNQPQHL. The CDR3 bases are TGTGCCAGCAGCTTCATCAGGGTGGATGATAGCAATCAGCCCCAGCATTTG.

The V gene is TRBV29-1, the J gene TRBJ1-2, with a tentative D call TRBD1 (5 bases). V was shortened by 6 bases and J by 5 bases, with 19 bases between the two germline ends. From germline, CDR1 is SQVTM and CDR2 ANQGSEA. CDR3 size: 14 residues. The CDR3 nucleotides read TGCAGCGTCCGGGACCGTCGAACCTTATATGGCTACACCTTC. This translates into CSVRDRRTLYGYTF. The whole variable domain, filled in from reference TRBV29-1 and TRBJ1-2, reads SAVISQKPSRDICQRGTSLTIQCQVDSQVTMMFWYRQQPGQSLTLIATANQGSEATYESGFVIDKFPISRPNLTFSTLTVSNMSPEDSSIYLCSVRDRRTLYGYTFGSGTRLTVV.

This clonotype was observed a few times. The genes are TRBV27 and TRBJ1-2; 7 positions agree with TRBD1. Germline CDR1 MNHEY, CDR2 SMNVEV (reference sequence). The CDR3 contains 13 residues. J lost 6 bases, V lost 3 bases, and 4 bases had no gene match. The CDR3 region is CASSFTRGHGYTF. CDR3 sequence (DNA): TGTGCCAGCAGTTTCACAAGGGGGCATGGCTACACCTTC.

The chain has TRBV20-1 and TRBJ1-1; D gene unclear. Germline V CDR1 and CDR2: DFQATT, SNEGSKA (reference sequence). Between the trimmed V and J ends, which lost 5 bases and 4 bases, there was a span of 17 bases. CDR3 length: 14 amino acids. The CDR3 region has the DNA TGCAGTGCTCTCCCCATAGGGTATCCCACTGAAGCTTTCTTT. Translation gives CSALPIGYPTEAFF.

This clonotype was observed many times. The rearrangement joins TRBV28 to TRBJ1-1; TRBD1 matches 8 bases. Germline assignment: CDR1 MDHEN and CDR2 SYDVKM. This CDR3 contains 14 residues. Losses at the gene ends were 2 bases for V and 6 bases for J; bases not matched to a gene: 5. CDR3 residues: CASSLQGALSEAFF. CDR3 in DNA: TGTGCCAGCAGTTTACAGGGGGCGCTATCTGAAGCTTTCTTT.

This clonotype was seen many times. The chain joins TRBV24-1 to TRBJ2-1; D is unclear. The germline V gene encodes CDR1 KGHDR and CDR2 SFDVKD. This CDR3 contains 16 residues. Trimming shortened V by 4 bases and J by 8 bases, and 20 bases separated the two germline ends. The CDR3: CATSDTTRLGFDEQFF. The CDR3 DNA sequence: TGTGCCACCAGTGACACGACACGTTTAGGTTTCGATGAGCAGTTCTTC.

At least ten counts were recorded for this clonotype. This chain connects TRBV18 to TRBJ1-3; D call uncertain. The ends were cut back, 5 bases at V and 0 bases at J, with 11 bases in the middle. The CDR3 is made up of 15 amino acids. Per the germline V gene, CDR1 is KGHSH and CDR2 is LQKENI. The CDR3 nucleotides read TGTGCCAGCTCAACTCGACACTTCTCTGGAAACACCATATATTTT. Protein sequence: CASSTRHFSGNTIYF. Full variable domain (rest looked up from reference TRBV18 and TRBJ1-3): NAGVMQNPRHLVRRRGQEARLRCSPMKGHSHVYWYRQLPEEGLKFMVYLQKENIIDESGMPKERFSAEFPKEGPSILRIQQVVRGDSAAYFCASSTRHFSGNTIYFGEGSWLTVV.

This clonotype showed up just a few times. This rearrangement joins TRBV7-2 to TRBJ2-5; 13 nucleotides align to TRBD2. CDR1 and CDR2 (germline): SGHTA, FQGNSA. V was pared by 4 bases and J by 6 bases, with 8 bases of the junction left unmatched. There are 16 residues in the CDR3. CDR3: CASSSGLAGNLKTQYF. The CDR3 coding sequence is TGTGCCAGCAGCTCGGGACTAGCGGGAAACTTAAAGACCCAGTACTTC.

This clonotype was seen more than once but under ten times. This rearrangement joins TRBV24-1 to TRBJ1-5, with 11 bases identical to TRBD1. CDR3 length: 16 amino acids. After removal of 4 bases from V and 6 bases from J, the junction contained 7 bases not matched to a gene. Germline V gene lookup returns CDR1 KGHDR and CDR2 SFDVKD. The CDR3 DNA sequence: TGTGCCACCAGTGACCGGACAGGGGGCGCCGGTCAGCCCCAGCATTTT. Amino acids: CATSDRTGGAGQPQHF.

This clonotype is a singleton in its sample. A much larger clone lies a single base off, so this may be a read error. The CDR3 does not end in the conserved phenylalanine or tryptophan, so this is likely a read error. V is TRBV7-2 and J is TRBJ1-1; D unclear. The CDR3 runs 14 residues. From germline, CDR1 is SGHTA and CDR2 FQGNSA. Trimming pared 6 bases from V and 1 base from J, leaving 12 bases between. The DNA for the CDR3 is TGTGCCAGCAGTGATCTTAAGGGGAACACTGAAGCTTTCTCT. Its translation is CASSDLKGNTEAFS.

Comment on this clonotype: This may arise from a read error, as a much more abundant clone is one base away. The CDR3 loop is CASRQDIAGGPGDTQYF. In nucleotides, the CDR3 is TGTGCCAGCCGCCAAGATATTGCGGGAGGGCCTGGAGATACGCAGTATTTT. The chain recombines TRBV4-2 with TRBJ2-3; 9 positions agree with TRBD2. Germline loops: CDR1 LGHNA, CDR2 YNFKEQ. There are 17 residues in the CDR3.

To note about this clonotype: This clone may be a read error of a much larger clone one base away. The CDR3 DNA follows: TGTGTCACCAGGGCGGCGGGGGGCACTGAAGCTTTCTTT. Protein product: CVTRAAGGTEAFF. V usage is TRBV24-1 and J usage is TRBJ1-1; maybe TRBD1 (5 bases). CDR1 is KGHDR, CDR2 SFDVKD, per germline. The CDR3 runs 13 residues.

This clonotype was counted only a few times. The rearrangement uses TRBV6-1 and TRBJ2-2, with 8 bases identical to TRBD1. Germline V gene lookup returns CDR1 MNHNS and CDR2 SASEGT. This CDR3 comprises 15 residues. Trimming cost V 5 bases and J 6 bases; bases outside gene matches: 8. The CDR3 coding sequence is TGTGCCAGCAGTTATTTCCAGGGGGCGTCCGGGGAGCTGTTTTTT. Translated, it gives CASSYFQGASGELFF.

V gene TRBV28 combines with J gene TRBJ2-1, with TRBD2 matching 8 bases. CDR1 is MDHEN, CDR2 SYDVKM, per germline. V lost 8 bases to trimming and J lost 0 bases; unmatched junction nucleotides: 18. There are 19 residues in the CDR3. The CDR3 is CASHQGGISGRSSYNEQFF. Written as DNA, the CDR3 is TGTGCCAGCCACCAAGGGGGAATAAGCGGGAGAAGCTCCTACAATGAGCAGTTCTTC. The whole variable domain, filled in from reference TRBV28 and TRBJ2-1, reads DVKVTQSSRYLVKRTGEKVFLECVQDMDHENMFWYRQDPGLGLRLIYFSYDVKMKEKGDIPEGYSVSREKKERFSLILESASTNQTSMYLCASHQGGISGRSSYNEQFFGPGTRLTVL.

The table lists this clonotype with many counts. The chain links TRBV28 to TRBJ1-1; D call uncertain. V was cut by 6 bases and J by 10 bases, with 12 bases left in between. The CDR3 spans 11 residues. Germline V gives CDR1 MDHEN, CDR2 SYDVKM. The CDR3 is CASSQPRRAFF. The CDR3 nucleotides read TGTGCCAGCAGCCAGCCCCGTAGAGCTTTCTTT.